These 28 T cell receptor beta chains originate from one sample sequenced in a study of T-cell memory formation after mild COVID-19. TCRdb redid the calling of the 5' RACE reads with MiXCR, one entry per CDR3 protein. Of over 120,000 distinct CDR3 sequences in the sample, about 5.7% were seen once. The material sequenced was PBMCs or a T cell subset sorted from them (not recorded which). These receptors were taken from an adult woman who had mild COVID-19 (a few samples of this study predate the infection). Cell type and time point are not known.

In this sample, this clonotype turned up many times. The chain uses TRBV5-5 and TRBJ2-5; D perhaps matches TRBD1 (6 bases). The CDR3 is 15 residues long. Trimming left V 4 bases short and J 1 base short, with 14 bases between. Germline loops: CDR1 SGHKS, CDR2 YYEKEE (reference sequence). CDR3 sequence: CASSTTRTVQETQYF. The CDR3 DNA follows: TGTGCCAGCAGCACCACTAGGACAGTCCAAGAGACCCAGTACTTC.

The table lists this clonotype with many counts. The V call is TRBV12-3 or TRBV12-4, the J call TRBJ1-2, with 10 bases identical to TRBD1. The trim removed 4 bases at V and 12 bases at J, leaving 14 bases unmatched. This CDR3 has 15 residues. The chain's CDR3 is CASSSSGTGAAVDTF. The DNA of the CDR3 is TGTGCCAGCAGTTCCTCCGGGACAGGGGCCGCCGTTGACACCTTC.

This clonotype appeared many times. The CDR3 here is CSVEDLRGSGELFF. CDR3 nucleotides: TGCAGCGTTGAAGATCTCCGGGGGTCCGGGGAGCTGTTTTTT. This chain links TRBV29-1 with TRBJ2-2; maybe TRBD2 (6 bases). Trimming removed 0 bases at V and 6 bases at J, with 11 bases between. The CDR3 is 14 amino acids. Germline CDR1 is SQVTM and CDR2 is ANQGSEA.

The chain has TRBV9 and TRBJ2-1; D ambiguous. This CDR3 has 14 residues. V was pared by 0 bases and J by 9 bases, with 13 bases between. Germline assignment: CDR1 SGDLS and CDR2 YYNGEE. As DNA, the CDR3 is TGTGCCAGCAGCGTAGATCCAGTTCCTAGTGAGCAGTTCTTC. It yields the protein CASSVDPVPSEQFF. Using reference TRBV9 and TRBJ2-1 for the parts outside the CDR3, the full variable domain is DSGVTQTPKHLITATGQRVTLRCSPRSGDLSVYWYQQSLDQGLQFLIQYYNGEERAKGNILERFSAQQFPDLHSELNLSSLELGDSALYFCASSVDPVPSEQFFGPGTRLTVL.

This rearrangement joins TRBV19 to TRBJ2-3; TRBD1 is a possible D gene (6 bases). Germline V gene data show CDR1 as LNHDA and CDR2 as SQIVND (reference sequence). The CDR3 is 14 amino acids. V gave up 6 bases and J gave up 2 bases, with 12 bases separating them. The CDR3 is CASSKQGPTDTQYF. CDR3 sequence (DNA): TGTGCCAGTAGCAAACAGGGTCCCACAGATACGCAGTATTTT.

This clonotype has more than one count but fewer than ten. The chain is built from TRBV5-1 and TRBJ1-6, with 7 bases fitting TRBD1. Germline CDR1 is SGHRS and CDR2 is YFSETQ. Trimming cost V 3 bases and J 7 bases; bases outside gene matches: 10. This CDR3 has 16 amino acids. CDR3 protein: CASSSDSGGRNSPLHF. In DNA, the CDR3 is TGCGCCAGCAGCTCGGACTCAGGGGGGAGAAATTCACCCCTCCACTTT.

The chain combines TRBV6-6 with TRBJ2-7; D gene ambiguous. Between the trimmed V and J ends, which lost 5 bases and 7 bases, there was a span of 9 bases. CDR1 is MNHNY, CDR2 SVGAGI, per germline (reference sequence). CDR3 length: 11 residues. The CDR3 DNA reads as TGTGCCAGCAGTAGCCTGGCGGAGCAGTACTTC. Its protein product is CASSSLAEQYF.

This clonotype was found a few times. The V gene is TRBV9, the J gene TRBJ2-1; 11 nucleotides match TRBD2. CDR3 length: 15 amino acids. The V segment lost 4 bases and the J segment 7 bases; nucleotides outside the gene matches: 7. From germline, CDR1 is SGDLS and CDR2 YYNGEE. The CDR3 loop is CASSFLAGGGNEQFF. The CDR3 DNA reads as TGTGCCAGCAGCTTCCTAGCGGGGGGAGGGAATGAGCAGTTCTTC.

Ten or more counts support this clonotype. CDR3 bases: TGCGCCAGCAGGCCATCCTCTAGCGGGGGGGTGTACGAGCAGTACTTC. This translates into CASRPSSSGGVYEQYF. V usage is TRBV5-1 and J usage is TRBJ2-7; 12 bases align to TRBD2. Trimming removed 5 bases from V and 4 bases from J; junction bases left unmatched: 10. Germline values: CDR1 SGHRS, CDR2 YFSETQ. CDR3 size: 16 residues.

The CDR3 is CASAPGATSSTDTQYF. The CDR3 DNA follows: TGTGCCAGTGCCCCGGGGGCCACGTCCAGCACAGATACGCAGTATTTT. The chain couples TRBV19 to TRBJ2-3; either TRBD1 or TRBD2 may supply D (6 bases each). The CDR3 consists of 16 residues. Deletions cut 8 bases from V and 0 bases from J, with 18 bases between. Germline lookup yields CDR1 LNHDA and CDR2 SQIVND (reference sequence).

This clonotype was seen a handful of times. This chain connects TRBV4-1 to TRBJ1-5; no reliable D call. The CDR3 spans 14 residues. Germline V gives CDR1 MGHRA, CDR2 YSYEKL. The V gene lost 4 bases and the J gene lost 9 bases, with 16 bases spanning the gap. CDR3 in amino acids: CASSPPLQARPQHF. The CDR3 bases are TGCGCCAGCAGCCCACCCCTCCAGGCCAGGCCCCAGCATTTT.

In this sample, this clonotype turned up a few times. V and J are TRBV5-1 and TRBJ2-1; D remains unclear. CDR1 SGHRS and CDR2 YFSETQ come from the germline V gene. Trimming left V 4 bases short and J 10 bases short, with 12 bases between. The CDR3 is 12 amino acids. CDR3 region: CASSHQLGEQFF. DNA of the CDR3: TGCGCCAGCAGCCACCAACTTGGGGAGCAGTTCTTC. Variable domain in full (rest from reference TRBV5-1 and TRBJ2-1): KAGVTQTPRYLIKTRGQQVTLSCSPISGHRSVSWYQQTPGQGLQFLFEYFSETQRNKGNFPGRFSGRQFSNSRSEMNVSTLELGDSALYLCASSHQLGEQFFGPGTRLTVL.

This clonotype was recorded at least ten times. The CDR3 region is CASSSQRGSTGELFF. In nucleotides, the CDR3 is TGTGCCAGCAGCTCTCAGCGGGGGAGCACCGGGGAGCTGTTTTTT. The chain links TRBV7-3 to TRBJ2-2, with 8 bases lining up with TRBD2. CDR1 and CDR2 (germline): SGHTA, FQGTGA. This CDR3 has 15 amino acids. With V trimmed by 4 bases and J by 4 bases, 5 bases remained unmatched.

At least ten counts were recorded for this clonotype. The chain joins TRBV20-1 to TRBJ2-1; possibly TRBD1 for D (6 bases). The germline gives CDR1 DFQATT, CDR2 SNEGSKA (reference sequence). The CDR3 totals 14 residues. V shed 2 bases and J shed 6 bases, with 14 bases lying between them. The CDR3 DNA reads as TGCAGTGCTAGAAGGCAGGGGAGACGCAATGAGCAGTTCTTC. Amino acid sequence: CSARRQGRRNEQFF.

The gene calls are TRBV29-1 and TRBJ2-4; 9 nucleotides agree with TRBD1. The V segment lost 7 bases and the J segment 7 bases; nucleotides outside the gene matches: 8. Per the germline V gene, CDR1 is SQVTM and CDR2 is ANQGSEA. The CDR3 loop spans 13 amino acids. CDR3 DNA: TGCAGCGCCAGGGGACAGGGCTCTAACATTCAGTACTTC. Translating gives CSARGQGSNIQYF.

CDR3 residues: CASSPPGNEKLFF. CDR3 DNA: TGTGCCAGCTCACCCCCCGGTAATGAAAAACTGTTTTTT. The chain recombines TRBV18 with TRBJ1-4, with unresolved D. V was cut by 3 bases and J by 4 bases, with 6 bases left in between. Germline CDR1 and CDR2: KGHSH and LQKENI. This CDR3 is built from 13 residues.

This rearrangement joins TRBV2 to TRBJ2-7, with a tentative D call TRBD1 (5 bases). Germline V lookup: CDR1 SNHLY, CDR2 FYNNEI. The CDR3 runs to 13 residues. The V end was cut by 6 bases, the J end by 2 bases, with 11 bases between. The CDR3 is CASRLADTYEQYF. The CDR3 nucleotides read TGTGCCAGCAGGCTGGCGGACACCTACGAGCAGTACTTC.

This clonotype appeared a few times. This chain connects TRBV20-1 to TRBJ1-5; 9 bases fit TRBD1. The CDR3 extends over 14 amino acids. Germline V gene data show CDR1 as DFQATT and CDR2 as SNEGSKA (reference sequence). Unmatched junction bases numbered 5, after V lost 3 bases and J lost 5 bases. The CDR3 nucleotides are TGCAGTGCTAGCCAGGGGACAGGGCATCAGCCCCAGCATTTT. This codes for CSASQGTGHQPQHF.

At least ten counts were recorded for this clonotype. CDR3 in DNA: TGCGCCAGCAATCCGGGCAGCCGTCTTAACTATGGCTACACCTTC. Translating gives CASNPGSRLNYGYTF. This rearrangement joins TRBV5-1 to TRBJ1-2; D ambiguous. CDR1 is SGHRS and CDR2 is YFSETQ in the germline V gene. Between the trimmed V and J ends, which lost 6 bases and 1 base, there was a span of 16 bases. The CDR3 contains 15 residues.

In its sample, this clonotype was seen many times. The chain is built from TRBV27 and TRBJ1-5; TRBD1 is a possible D gene (5 bases). This CDR3 has 17 residues. CDR1 is MNHEY, CDR2 SMNVEV, per germline (reference sequence). The V gene lost 6 bases and the J gene lost 0 bases, with 18 bases spanning the gap. CDR3 DNA: TGTGCCAGCAGCCCCCGCCGGGGGGGGTATAGCAATCAGCCCCAGCATTTT. Translated, it gives CASSPRRGGYSNQPQHF.

The table lists this clonotype with many counts. The J gene is TRBJ2-7, the V gene TRBV27, with 10 bases matching TRBD1. Germline V gene sequence: CDR1 MNHEY, CDR2 SMNVEV (reference sequence). The CDR3 is made up of 16 amino acids. V lost 6 bases, J lost 2 bases, and 10 bases stayed unmatched. The CDR3 DNA is TGTGCCAGCAGGCGGGACAGGGGATGGTTCACCTACGAGCAGTACTTC. Its protein product is CASRRDRGWFTYEQYF.

This clonotype was detected many times. The rearrangement uses TRBV7-6 and TRBJ2-5; D gene ambiguous. CDR1 and CDR2 (germline): SGHVS, FNYEAQ. CDR3 size: 13 residues. The V end lost 6 bases, the J end lost 4 bases, and 12 bases lay between the germline ends. The CDR3 DNA reads as TGTGCCAGCAGTCGTAGGAGAGGAGAGACCCAGTACTTC. It yields the protein CASSRRRGETQYF.

This clonotype was picked up a small number of times. The genes are TRBV7-2 and TRBJ2-7; unclear D gene. CDR1 is SGHTA, CDR2 FQGNSA, per germline. There are 14 residues in the CDR3. V shed 5 bases and J shed 3 bases, with 14 bases lying between them. Here the CDR3 reads CASSPAGSNYEQYF. Written as DNA, the CDR3 is TGTGCCAGCAGCCCAGCAGGCTCGAACTACGAGCAGTACTTC.

This clonotype was detected many times. The chain couples TRBV28 to TRBJ2-1, with 7 bases identical to TRBD2. Per the germline V gene, CDR1 is MDHEN and CDR2 is SYDVKM. The CDR3 length is 13 residues. J gave up 6 bases and V 8 bases, and 7 bases lay outside the gene matches. CDR3 in amino acids: CASATSRSNEQFF. CDR3 nucleotides: TGTGCCAGCGCGACTAGCAGAAGCAATGAGCAGTTCTTC.

This clonotype was recorded many times. This rearrangement joins TRBV24-1 to TRBJ2-7, with 9 bases matching TRBD2. The trim removed 9 bases at V and 6 bases at J, leaving 8 bases unmatched. This CDR3 region has 13 residues. Germline CDR1 KGHDR, CDR2 SFDVKD. In nucleotides, the CDR3 is TGTGCCACCCGTAAAGCGGGGGGAGGCGAGCAGTACTTC. It is translated as CATRKAGGGEQYF.

The chain links TRBV24-1 to TRBJ2-2; tentative D call: TRBD2 (5 bases). The CDR3 has 13 residues. V was trimmed by 9 bases and J by 2 bases, leaving 9 bases between them. Germline CDR1 is KGHDR and CDR2 is SFDVKD. The CDR3 reads CATWSGNTGELFF. CDR3 in DNA: TGTGCCACCTGGAGCGGAAACACCGGGGAGCTGTTTTTT.

This clonotype was seen only a few times. The chain joins TRBV6-5 to TRBJ2-1; no firm D call. V lost 0 bases, J lost 2 bases, and 11 bases lay in between. The germline gives CDR1 MNHEY, CDR2 SVGAGI. CDR3 length: 16 amino acids. CDR3 amino acids: CASSYSKRAAYNEQFF. CDR3 bases: TGTGCCAGCAGTTACTCGAAAAGGGCGGCCTACAATGAGCAGTTCTTC.

There are many counts of this clonotype. J is TRBJ2-1 and V is TRBV7-3; 8 positions agree with TRBD1. V lost 3 bases and J lost 8; bases outside the gene matches: 9. Germline CDR1 and CDR2: SGHTA and FQGTGA. CDR3 length equals 15 residues. The CDR3 DNA follows: TGTGCCAGCAGCTTTCTCGGACAGGGAGGCGATGAGCAGTTCTTC. It is translated as CASSFLGQGGDEQFF.